A selection of T cell receptor beta chains follows, all from one sample in a study of cytomegalovirus exposure and HLA in healthy donors. Generated by immunoSEQ multiplex PCR, the TCRdb table keeps only in-frame clones and is missing some. The sample has 200,000 to 250,000 clones; approximately 79% are singletons. Sequenced material: PBMCs. Receptors were obtained from a man aged 18 to 29 in good health and CMV-seronegative. Each CDR3 is given with its conserved first and last residue. The D gene is left open where the match is weak. Expanded clones are given a class, and other clones once, few, many or no size at all.

V,D,J,size,DNA,CDR3
TRBV7-7,NA,TRBJ1-1,NA,TGTGCTAGCAGCCCTCGAACAGGGACTGAAGCTTTCTTT,CASSPRTGTEAFF
TRBV5-1,TRBD2,TRBJ2-7,NA,TGCGCCAGCAGCTTGGCCGGGAGGGCTCTGGACGAGCAGTACTTC,CASSLAGRALDEQYF
TRBV5-1,NA,TRBJ2-2,NA,TGCGCCAGCAGCTTGGAAGGGCAGAAGGAGGTGTTTTTT,CASSLEGQKEVFF
TRBV20-1,NA,TRBJ2-7,NA,TGCAGTGCCAAGTTCCGGGGCGAGCAGTACTTC,CSAKFRGEQYF
TRBV18,TRBD2,TRBJ2-5,once,TGTGCCAGCTCACCTGGACTAGCGTTCGGGGAGTACTTC,CASSPGLAFGEYF
TRBV30,TRBD1,TRBJ1-3,NA,TGTGCCTGGAGGAACAGGGGACGTCCGAACACCATATATTTT,CAWRNRGRPNTIYF
TRBV27,TRBD1,TRBJ1-1,NA,TGTGCCAGCAGTTCATCGTGGATACGCCGGGACAGCGAAGCTTTCTTT,CASSSSWIRRDSEAFF
TRBV6-4,TRBD1,TRBJ2-3,few,TGTGCCAGCAGTCCGGGACAGGGTATATCCGGCACAGATACGCAGTATTTT,CASSPGQGISGTDTQYF
TRBV7-9,TRBD1,TRBJ1-2,NA,TGTGCCAGCAGCTCGGGACAGGGGGTTAACTATGGCTACACCTTC,CASSSGQGVNYGYTF
TRBV2,NA,TRBJ1-5,NA,TGTGCCAGCAGTGTTTCGAGGGTTAGCAATCAGCCCCAGCATTTT,CASSVSRVSNQPQHF
TRBV19,NA,TRBJ2-6,NA,TGTGCCAGTAGTAACCGCCTCCTACGGGATGGGGCCAACGTCCTGACTTTC,CASSNRLLRDGANVLTF
TRBV7-8,NA,TRBJ1-4,NA,TGTGCCAGCAGCCAAGGACAGTTTAATGAAAAACTGTTTTTT,CASSQGQFNEKLFF
TRBV5-4,TRBD1,TRBJ2-3,NA,TGTGCCAGCAGCGGAGGGGACAGGGGGCGCGGGGATACGCAGTATTTT,CASSGGDRGRGDTQYF
TRBV11-1,TRBD1,TRBJ2-3,NA,TGTGCCAGCAGCTTATTTCGGGACAGGGCAACAGATACGCAGTATTTT,CASSLFRDRATDTQYF
TRBV7-3,TRBD2,TRBJ2-1,NA,TGTGCCAGCAGCTTAGGGGGACTAGCGGGAGCGAATGAGCAGTTCTTC,CASSLGGLAGANEQFF
TRBV10-1,NA,TRBJ1-2,once,TGCGCCAGCAGTCCGCGTAACTATGGCTACACCTTC,CASSPRNYGYTF
TRBV5-1,NA,TRBJ1-1,NA,TGCGCCAGCAGCTCCGCCCTCGGGGTGAACACTGAAGCTTTCTTT,CASSSALGVNTEAFF
TRBV7-9,NA,TRBJ2-7,NA,TGTGCCAGCAGCCATACCTATTCCCCCTACGAGCAGTACTTC,CASSHTYSPYEQYF
TRBV5-6,TRBD1,TRBJ1-1,few,TGTGCCAGCAGGTTGGACAGGGACACTGAAGCTTTCTTT,CASRLDRDTEAFF
TRBV7-9,TRBD1,TRBJ2-7,NA,TGTTCCAGCAGCTCCGCCGGGACAGGGGCCCTAGGGCAGTACTTC,CSSSSAGTGALGQYF
TRBV19,NA,TRBJ1-2,NA,TGTGCCAGTAGTATTTTGGGGGACACCTCGGGATATGGCTACACCTTC,CASSILGDTSGYGYTF
TRBV7-2,NA,TRBJ2-3,NA,TGTGCCAGCAGCTTTTGGGCAAGCACAGATACGCAGTATTTT,CASSFWASTDTQYF
TRBV5-5,NA,TRBJ2-3,NA,TGTGCCAGCAGCTTTTTCAACACAGATACGCAGTATTTT,CASSFFNTDTQYF
TRBV9,TRBD2,TRBJ2-1,NA,TGTGCCAGCACCCAAACCGGGACTACAAATGAGCAGTTCTTC,CASTQTGTTNEQFF
TRBV28,NA,TRBJ1-4,NA,TGTGCCAGCAGGGAAACAGGGAACGAAAAACTGTTTTTT,CASRETGNEKLFF
TRBV29-1,TRBD2,TRBJ2-1,NA,TGCAGCGTTGAAGATTTTGAGGGCAGCGGGGGATACAATGAGCAGTTCTTC,CSVEDFEGSGGYNEQFF
TRBV10-3,NA,TRBJ1-4,once,TGTGCCATCTCCCCGGGGGGAAATTATGAAAAACTGTTTTTT,CAISPGGNYEKLFF
TRBV6-5,NA,TRBJ1-4,NA,TGTGCCAGCAGCCTAGCCGCAACTAATGAAAAACTGTTTTTT,CASSLAATNEKLFF
TRBV7-9,TRBD1,TRBJ1-1,once,TGTGCCAGCAGCGGACAGGGGGCGTACACTGAAGCTTTCTTT,CASSGQGAYTEAFF
TRBV19,NA,TRBJ2-5,NA,TGTGCCAGTAGTATAGATCATCGGGGGCAAGAGACCCAGTACTTC,CASSIDHRGQETQYF
TRBV6-6,TRBD1,TRBJ1-4,NA,TGTGCCCATGAGGGACAGCCTAATGAAAAACTGTTTTTT,CAHEGQPNEKLFF
TRBV7-8,NA,TRBJ1-5,few,TGTGCCAGCAGCTTACTCGCGGGGCAGCCCCAGCATTTT,CASSLLAGQPQHF
TRBV4-2,NA,TRBJ2-3,NA,TGTGCCAGCAGCCCCGGGACGGACTACTCCTATAGCACAGATACGCAGTATTTT,CASSPGTDYSYSTDTQYF
TRBV6-4,TRBD2,TRBJ2-1,few,TGTGCCAGCAGTGAGAGTCCTAGCGGGAGCTCCTACAATGAGCAGTTCTTC,CASSESPSGSSYNEQFF
TRBV30,NA,TRBJ1-3,NA,TGTGCCTGGGGTACAGGGGGAAACACCATATATTTT,CAWGTGGNTIYF
TRBV27,NA,TRBJ1-4,NA,TGTGCCAGCAGTGCCCCCGGGACTCTGGATGAAAAACTGTTTTTT,CASSAPGTLDEKLFF
TRBV7-8,TRBD1,TRBJ2-1,once,TGTGCCAGCAGCATCCCAGGACAGGGGGCGTTCGGCGAGCAGTTCTTC,CASSIPGQGAFGEQFF
TRBV6-5,NA,TRBJ2-7,NA,TGTGCCAGCAGTTCACTAGGGTTATTCTACGAGCAGTACTTC,CASSSLGLFYEQYF
TRBV19,NA,TRBJ1-6,NA,TGTGCCAGTAGTGAGGCAGCGTATAATTCACCCCTCCACTTT,CASSEAAYNSPLHF
TRBV5-6,TRBD1,TRBJ1-6,once,TGTGCCAGCAGCGAACCCCAGGGGGGCAATTCACCCCTCCACTTT,CASSEPQGGNSPLHF
TRBV6-5,NA,TRBJ1-5,NA,TGTGCCAGCAGTTCCGACATTAGCAATCAGCCCCAGCATTTT,CASSSDISNQPQHF
TRBV7-8,TRBD2,TRBJ2-5,NA,TGTGCCAGCAGCCCCGGACTAGCGGGGGGCCCGGGGGAGACCCAGTACTTC,CASSPGLAGGPGETQYF
TRBV9,TRBD1,TRBJ2-3,once,TGTGCCAGCAGCGTCTCGGGACAGGGGCGGGATACGCAGTATTTT,CASSVSGQGRDTQYF
TRBV27,TRBD1,TRBJ1-1,NA,TGTGCCAGTACCACTTTGATGACAGGGGGCAGTGAAGCTTTCTTT,CASTTLMTGGSEAFF
TRBV18,TRBD1,TRBJ1-5,NA,TGTGCCAGCTCACCCGGGACAGGGAATAGCAATCAGCCCCAGCATTTT,CASSPGTGNSNQPQHF
TRBV13,TRBD2,TRBJ2-7,NA,TGTGCCAGCAGCCTCGGGACTAGCTACGAGCAGTACTTC,CASSLGTSYEQYF
TRBV19,NA,TRBJ2-1,NA,TGTGCCAGTAGTATAGAAGGGGGAAACTCCTACAATGAGCAGTTCTTC,CASSIEGGNSYNEQFF
TRBV4-3,NA,TRBJ2-6,NA,TGCGCCAGCAGCCAAGATGTCCGCTCTGGGGCCAACGTCCTGACTTTC,CASSQDVRSGANVLTF
TRBV6-1,NA,TRBJ2-7,NA,TGTGCCAGCAGTGGCTACTACGAGCAGTACTTC,CASSGYYEQYF
TRBV2,TRBD1,TRBJ1-5,NA,TGTGCCAGCAGTGAACGACGACAGGGGGGACAGCCCCAGCATTTT,CASSERRQGGQPQHF
TRBV7-2,NA,TRBJ1-1,NA,TGTGCCAGCAGCTTAGCGTCCGGACAGTACACTGAAGCTTTCTTT,CASSLASGQYTEAFF
TRBV7-6,NA,TRBJ2-1,NA,TGTGCCAGCAGCCCCAACAAATACAATGAGCAGTTCTTC,CASSPNKYNEQFF
TRBV14,TRBD2,TRBJ2-2,NA,TGTGCCAGCAGCCAAGGACTAGCGGGAGGGACTTACACCGGGGAGCTGTTTTTT,CASSQGLAGGTYTGELFF